These T cell receptor beta chains were read from a single sample in a study of T cells in narcolepsy. Here immunoSEQ multiplex PCR was the method, and the copy in TCRdb shows in-frame clones only, minus some. The repertoire includes around 19,000 clones, around 86% of them detected once, and around 1.6% sits in the top ten. What was sequenced was memory (CD45RA-) CD4+ T cells from blood. All receptors come from a human donor in good health. Each CDR3 is given with its conserved first and last residue. A D gene is named only where the DNA matches it firmly. The listing skips clone size in some rows; elsewhere it reads once, few, many or a size class.

TRBJ2-3 TRBV30 NA 15 NA CAWSRQGGGTDTQYF TGTGCCTGGAGTCGTCAGGGGGGTGGGACAGATACGCAGTATTTT
TRBJ2-7 TRBV27 NA 14 TRBD2 CASSPLAEPYEQYF TGTGCCAGCAGCCCACTAGCGGAGCCCTACGAGCAGTACTTC
TRBJ1-2 TRBV9 NA 13 NA CASSVADNYGYTF TGTGCCAGCAGCGTAGCCGACAACTATGGCTACACCTTC
TRBJ2-1 TRBV7-3 NA 15 TRBD2 CASSLMPSGDNEQFF TGTGCCAGCAGCTTAATGCCTAGCGGGGACAATGAGCAGTTCTTC
TRBJ2-7 TRBV18 NA 16 NA CASSPRGSDGAYEQYF TGTGCCAGCTCACCCCGCGGCAGTGATGGGGCCTACGAGCAGTACTTC
TRBJ2-5 TRBV5-1 once 16 NA CASSGGVKETQETQYF TGCGCCAGCAGCGGGGGAGTAAAGGAAACTCAAGAGACCCAGTACTTC
TRBJ2-1 TRBV21-1 NA 17 NA CASSPLHGLAGAGEQFF TGTGCCAGCAGCCCCCTCCATGGACTAGCGGGAGCAGGTGAGCAGTTCTTC
TRBJ2-7 TRBV5-3 NA 15 TRBD2 CARSLASGNIYEQYF TGTGCCAGAAGCTTGGCCAGCGGGAACATCTACGAGCAGTACTTC
TRBJ2-1 TRBV4-1 NA 16 TRBD2 CASSHGLAGAVNEQFF TGCGCCAGCAGCCACGGACTAGCGGGGGCCGTCAATGAGCAGTTCTTC
TRBJ1-2 TRBV2 few 13 NA CASSEVRIYGYTF TGTGCCAGCAGTGAAGTCAGAATCTATGGCTACACCTTC
TRBJ1-3 TRBV9 NA 14 NA CASDGGGSGNTIYF TGTGCCAGCGATGGTGGGGGCTCTGGAAACACCATATATTTT
TRBJ1-5 TRBV6-6 NA 14 TRBD1 CASRPGQGDQPQHF TGTGCCAGCAGGCCGGGACAGGGGGATCAGCCCCAGCATTTT
TRBJ2-3 TRBV7-2 NA 12 NA CASSLIGNTQYF TGTGCCAGCAGCTTAATCGGCAATACGCAGTATTTT
TRBJ1-1 TRBV6-5 NA 11 NA CASTLFGEAFF TGTGCCAGCACCCTTTTTGGTGAAGCTTTCTTT
TRBJ2-7 TRBV5-4 NA 15 TRBD2 CASSQTSGWASEQYF TGCGCCAGCAGCCAGACTAGCGGCTGGGCGAGCGAGCAGTACTTC
TRBJ1-2 TRBV6-1 NA 14 NA CASSEPEGLSGYTF TGTGCCAGCAGTGAACCTGAGGGGTTGAGTGGCTACACCTTC
TRBJ1-2 TRBV7-9 few 12 NA CASSFNRDGYTF TGTGCCAGCAGTTTTAACAGGGATGGCTACACCTTC
TRBJ1-1 TRBV7-2 NA 13 NA CASSLVGGPEAFF TGTGCCAGCAGCTTAGTGGGGGGTCCTGAAGCTTTCTTT
TRBJ1-5 TRBV7-2 NA 13 NA CASSNQGVWSKHF TGTGCCAGCAGCAACCAGGGAGTTTGGTCCAAGCATTTT